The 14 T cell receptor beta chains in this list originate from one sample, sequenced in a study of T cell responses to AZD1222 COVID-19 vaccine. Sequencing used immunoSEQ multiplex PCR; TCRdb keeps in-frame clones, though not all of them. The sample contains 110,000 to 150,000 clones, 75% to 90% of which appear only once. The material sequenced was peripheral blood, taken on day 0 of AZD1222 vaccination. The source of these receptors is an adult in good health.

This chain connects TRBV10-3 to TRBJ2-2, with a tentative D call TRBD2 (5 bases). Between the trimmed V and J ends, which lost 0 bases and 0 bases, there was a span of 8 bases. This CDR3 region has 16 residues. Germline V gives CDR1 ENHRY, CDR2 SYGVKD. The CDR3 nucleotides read TGTGCCATCAGTGAGTCAGGAGGTACGAACACCGGGGAGCTGTTTTTT. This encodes CAISESGGTNTGELFF.

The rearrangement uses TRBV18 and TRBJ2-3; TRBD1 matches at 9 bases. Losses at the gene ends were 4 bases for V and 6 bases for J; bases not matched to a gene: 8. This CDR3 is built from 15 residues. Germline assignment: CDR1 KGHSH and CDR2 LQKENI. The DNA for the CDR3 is TGTGCCAGCTCACGCCCGGGACAGGGATCGGATACGCAGTATTTT. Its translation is CASSRPGQGSDTQYF. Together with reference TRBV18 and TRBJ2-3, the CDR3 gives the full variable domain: NAGVMQNPRHLVRRRGQEARLRCSPMKGHSHVYWYRQLPEEGLKFMVYLQKENIIDESGMPKERFSAEFPKEGPSILRIQQVVRGDSAAYFCASSRPGQGSDTQYFGPGTRLTVL.

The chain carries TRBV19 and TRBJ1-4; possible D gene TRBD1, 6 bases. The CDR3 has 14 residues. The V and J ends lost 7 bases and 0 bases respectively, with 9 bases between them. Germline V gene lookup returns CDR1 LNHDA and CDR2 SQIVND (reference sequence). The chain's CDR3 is CASTWTATNEKLFF. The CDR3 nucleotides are TGTGCCAGTACCTGGACAGCAACTAATGAAAAACTGTTTTTT.

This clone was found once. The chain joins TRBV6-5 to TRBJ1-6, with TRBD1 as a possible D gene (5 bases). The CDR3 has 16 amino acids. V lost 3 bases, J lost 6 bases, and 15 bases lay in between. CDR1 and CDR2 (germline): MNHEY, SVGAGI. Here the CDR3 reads CASSYISTAANSPLHF. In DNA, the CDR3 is TGTGCCAGCAGTTATATCTCGACAGCCGCTAATTCACCCCTCCACTTT.

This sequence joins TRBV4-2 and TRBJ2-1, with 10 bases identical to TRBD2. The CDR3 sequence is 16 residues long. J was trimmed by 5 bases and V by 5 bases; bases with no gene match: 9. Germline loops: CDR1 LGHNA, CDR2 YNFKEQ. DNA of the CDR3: TGTGCCAGCAGCTCGAGTAGCGGGGGGTCCCACAATGAGCAGTTCTTC. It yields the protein CASSSSSGGSHNEQFF.

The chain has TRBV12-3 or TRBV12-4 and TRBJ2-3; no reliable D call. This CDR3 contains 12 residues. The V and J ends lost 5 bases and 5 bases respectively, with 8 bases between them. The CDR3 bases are TGTGCCAGCAGTCCCCTAAAAGATACGCAGTATTTT. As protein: CASSPLKDTQYF.

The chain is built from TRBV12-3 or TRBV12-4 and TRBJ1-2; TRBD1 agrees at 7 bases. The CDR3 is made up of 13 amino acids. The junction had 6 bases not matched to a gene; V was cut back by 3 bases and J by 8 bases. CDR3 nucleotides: TGTGCCAGCAGTTTCGGGGGACAGTCCGGCTACACCTTC. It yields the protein CASSFGGQSGYTF.

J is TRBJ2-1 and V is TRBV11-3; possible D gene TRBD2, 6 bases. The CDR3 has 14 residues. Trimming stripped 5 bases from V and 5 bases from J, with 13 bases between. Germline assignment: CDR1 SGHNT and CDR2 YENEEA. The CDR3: CASSPRAGNNEQFF. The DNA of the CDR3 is TGTGCCAGCAGCCCCCGGGCGGGGAACAATGAGCAGTTCTTC.

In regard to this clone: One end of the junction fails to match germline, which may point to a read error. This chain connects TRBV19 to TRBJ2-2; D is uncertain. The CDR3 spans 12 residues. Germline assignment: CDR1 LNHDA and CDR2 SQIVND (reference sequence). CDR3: CASRIGAGELFF. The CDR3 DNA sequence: TGTGCCAGTAGAATAGGTGCCGGGGAGCTGTTTTTT.

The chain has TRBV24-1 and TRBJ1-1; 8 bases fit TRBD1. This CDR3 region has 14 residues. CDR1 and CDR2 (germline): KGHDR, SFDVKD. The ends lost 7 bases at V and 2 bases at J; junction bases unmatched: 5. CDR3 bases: TGTGCCACCAGCAGGACAGGGATAAACACTGAAGCTTTCTTT. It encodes CATSRTGINTEAFF.

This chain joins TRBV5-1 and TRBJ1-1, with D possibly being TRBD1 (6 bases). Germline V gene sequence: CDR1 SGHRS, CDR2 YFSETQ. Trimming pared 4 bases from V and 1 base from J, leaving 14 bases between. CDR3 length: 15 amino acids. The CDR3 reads CASSAQTGSNTEAFF. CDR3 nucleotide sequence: TGCGCCAGCAGCGCTCAAACAGGGTCGAACACTGAAGCTTTCTTT.

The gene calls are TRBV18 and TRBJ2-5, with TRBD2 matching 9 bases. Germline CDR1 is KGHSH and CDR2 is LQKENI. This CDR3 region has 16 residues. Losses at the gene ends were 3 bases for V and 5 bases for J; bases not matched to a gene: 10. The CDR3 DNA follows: TGTGCCAGCTCACCCGCGCTAGCGGGGACCGCGGAGACCCAGTACTTC. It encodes CASSPALAGTAETQYF.

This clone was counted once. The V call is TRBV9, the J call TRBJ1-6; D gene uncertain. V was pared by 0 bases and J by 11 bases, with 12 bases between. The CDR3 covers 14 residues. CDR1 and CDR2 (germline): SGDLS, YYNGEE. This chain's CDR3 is CASSVGDNGTPLHF. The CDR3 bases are TGTGCCAGCAGCGTAGGAGACAATGGGACACCCCTCCACTTT.

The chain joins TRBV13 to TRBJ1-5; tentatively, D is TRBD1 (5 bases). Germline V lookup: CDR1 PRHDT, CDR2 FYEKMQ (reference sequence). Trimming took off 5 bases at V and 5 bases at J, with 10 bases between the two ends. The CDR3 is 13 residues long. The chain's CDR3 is CASSLAGDQPQHF. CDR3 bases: TGTGCCAGCAGCCTAGCGGGGGATCAGCCCCAGCATTTT.